A single sample gave rise to the 8 T cell receptor beta chains below, sequenced in a study of T cell responses to AZD1222 COVID-19 vaccine. Clones were sequenced by immunoSEQ multiplex PCR, and TCRdb holds only the in-frame ones, with some missing. This specimen shows about 140,000 clones; the ten leading clones hold 2.2%. The sequenced material came from peripheral blood. Receptors originate from an adult in good health.

V and J are TRBV12-3 or TRBV12-4 and TRBJ1-2; D perhaps matches TRBD1 (5 bases). V shed 5 bases and J shed 4 bases, with 8 bases lying between them. This CDR3 spans 12 amino acids. This CDR3 is CASSIGTYGYTF. The CDR3 nucleotides are TGTGCCAGCAGTATAGGGACCTATGGCTACACCTTC.

The rearrangement links TRBV6-1 to TRBJ2-7; D is uncertain. V dropped 1 base and J dropped 6 bases, with 10 bases sitting between them. Germline V lookup: CDR1 MNHNS, CDR2 SASEGT. CDR3 length equals 13 residues. CDR3 sequence (DNA): TGTGCCAGCAGTGAAGGGCGCCTCTTCGAGCAGTACTTC. This gives the protein CASSEGRLFEQYF.

This sequence joins TRBV3-1 (or the pseudogene TRBV3-2) and TRBJ1-1; D may be TRBD1 (6 bases). This CDR3 is 15 amino acids long. The germline V and J ends were trimmed by 7 bases and 1 base, with 16 bases remaining between them. The germline gives CDR1 LGHDT, CDR2 YNNKEL (reference sequence). Written as DNA, the CDR3 is TGTGCCAGCAAACAGGGAGGGACAACGAACACTGAAGCTTTCTTT. Amino acid sequence: CASKQGGTTNTEAFF.

The chain uses TRBV25-1 and TRBJ2-7, with D hard to call. Germline V gene sequence: CDR1 MGHDK, CDR2 SYGVNS. The CDR3 totals 14 residues. V shed 2 bases and J shed 3 bases, with 11 bases lying between them. The CDR3 spells CASSEKGSGYEQYF. The CDR3, as DNA: TGTGCCAGCAGTGAAAAAGGCTCGGGCTACGAGCAGTACTTC.

The chain links TRBV5-1 to TRBJ1-4; 9 bases map to TRBD1. There are 17 residues in the CDR3. Germline assignment: CDR1 SGHRS and CDR2 YFSETQ. J lost 2 bases, V lost 4 bases, and 9 bases had no gene match. CDR3 residues: CASSVGTGRWTNEKLFF. The CDR3 DNA reads as TGCGCCAGCAGCGTAGGGACAGGGAGGTGGACTAATGAAAAACTGTTTTTT.

V usage is TRBV24-1 and J usage is TRBJ2-1; weak D call: TRBD2 (6 bases). Deletions cut 5 bases from V and 2 bases from J, with 6 bases between. There are 13 residues in the CDR3. Germline CDR1 and CDR2: KGHDR and SFDVKD. The CDR3, as DNA: TGTGCCACCAGTGGGGGGGCCTACAATGAGCAGTTCTTC. Protein product: CATSGGAYNEQFF.

J is TRBJ1-1 and V is TRBV10-2, with D possibly matching TRBD1 (5 bases). Trimming left V 7 bases short and J 6 bases short, with 15 bases between. CDR1 is WSHSY, CDR2 SAAADI, per germline. The CDR3 has 13 amino acids. DNA for the CDR3: TGCGCCAGCATGCGGGGGGGGTTCGCTGAAGCTTTCTTT. Translating gives CASMRGGFAEAFF.

This chain joins TRBV27 and TRBJ2-7; D is perhaps TRBD2 (6 bases). Germline CDR1 MNHEY, CDR2 SMNVEV (reference sequence). V was pared by 0 bases and J by 4 bases, with 16 bases between. The CDR3 loop spans 16 amino acids. CDR3 in amino acids: CASSLSVGGGGYEQYF. The CDR3 coding sequence is TGTGCCAGCAGTTTATCGGTCGGGGGTGGGGGGTACGAGCAGTACTTC.